Sequencing of this TCR beta chain was carried out in a study of T cell responses to AZD1222 COVID-19 vaccine. Only one count was recorded for this clone. Sequencing was performed with immunoSEQ multiplex PCR; in TCRdb, only in-frame clones are kept and a portion is missing. The table has fewer than 200,000 clones, approximately 86% seen once. The germline CDR1 and CDR2 sequences are SGHRS and YFSETQ. J was trimmed by 8 bases and V by 2 bases; bases with no gene match: 2. The CDR3 runs to 12 residues. This TCR was recovered from an adult who received the AZD1222 COVID-19 vaccine. V and J are TRBV5-1 and TRBJ1-1, with 8 bases matching TRBD1. This specimen was peripheral blood, taken 28 days after the second AZD1222 dose. As DNA, the CDR3 is TGCGCCAGCAGCTTACCAGGGGGCGAAGCTTTCTTT. It codes for CASSLPGGEAFF. The whole variable domain, filled in from reference TRBV5-1 and TRBJ1-1, reads KAGVTQTPRYLIKTRGQQVTLSCSPISGHRSVSWYQQTPGQGLQFLFEYFSETQRNKGNFPGRFSGRQFSNSRSEMNVSTLELGDSALYLCASSLPGGEAFFGQGTRLTVV.